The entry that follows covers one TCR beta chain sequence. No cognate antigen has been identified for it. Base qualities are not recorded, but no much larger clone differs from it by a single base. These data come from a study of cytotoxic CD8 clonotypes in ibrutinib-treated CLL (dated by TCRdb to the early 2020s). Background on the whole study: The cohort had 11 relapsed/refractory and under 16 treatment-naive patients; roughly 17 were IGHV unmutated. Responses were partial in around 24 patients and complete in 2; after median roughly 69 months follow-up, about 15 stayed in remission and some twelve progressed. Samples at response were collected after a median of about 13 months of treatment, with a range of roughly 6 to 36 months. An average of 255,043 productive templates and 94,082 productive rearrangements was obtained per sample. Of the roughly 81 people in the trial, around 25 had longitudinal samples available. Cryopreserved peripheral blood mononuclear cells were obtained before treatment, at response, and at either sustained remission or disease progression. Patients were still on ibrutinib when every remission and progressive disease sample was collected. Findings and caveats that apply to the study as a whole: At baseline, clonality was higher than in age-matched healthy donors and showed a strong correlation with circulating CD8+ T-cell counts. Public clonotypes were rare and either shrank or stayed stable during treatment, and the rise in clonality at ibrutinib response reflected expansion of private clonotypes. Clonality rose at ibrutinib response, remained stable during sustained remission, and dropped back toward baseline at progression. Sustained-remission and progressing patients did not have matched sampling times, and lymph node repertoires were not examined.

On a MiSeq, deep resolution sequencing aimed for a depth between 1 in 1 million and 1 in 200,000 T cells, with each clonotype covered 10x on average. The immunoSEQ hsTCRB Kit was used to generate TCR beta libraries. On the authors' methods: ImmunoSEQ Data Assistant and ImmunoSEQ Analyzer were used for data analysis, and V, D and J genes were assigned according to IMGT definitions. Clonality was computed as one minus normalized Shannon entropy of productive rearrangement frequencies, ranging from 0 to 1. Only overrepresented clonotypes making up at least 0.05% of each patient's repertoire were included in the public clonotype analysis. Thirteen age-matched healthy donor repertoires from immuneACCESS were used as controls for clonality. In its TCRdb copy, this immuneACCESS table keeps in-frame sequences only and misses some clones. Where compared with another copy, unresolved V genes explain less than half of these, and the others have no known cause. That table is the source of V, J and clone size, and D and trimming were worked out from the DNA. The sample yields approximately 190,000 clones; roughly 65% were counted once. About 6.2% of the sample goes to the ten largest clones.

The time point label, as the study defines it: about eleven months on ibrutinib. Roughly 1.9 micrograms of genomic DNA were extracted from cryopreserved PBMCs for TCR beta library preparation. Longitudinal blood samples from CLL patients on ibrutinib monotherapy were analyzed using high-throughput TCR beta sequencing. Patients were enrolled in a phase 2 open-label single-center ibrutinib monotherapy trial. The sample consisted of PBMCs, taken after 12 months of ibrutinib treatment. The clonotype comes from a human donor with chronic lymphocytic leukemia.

The sequenced DNA: TGCGCCAGCAGCTTGACTGGGACAGGGGCTTCGGAGACCCAGTACTTC. Translated, this gives CASSLTGTGASETQYF. The chain is encoded by TRBV5-1 joined to TRBJ2-5; TRBD1 agrees with 10 junctional bases. Spanning cysteine to phenylalanine, the CDR3 consists of 16 amino acids. Only CDR3 DNA remains: 48 bases, in frame from the first base. According to the germline V gene, CDR1 reads SGHRS and CDR2 reads YFSETQ. Trimming takes 1 base off V and 5 bases off J; junction bases not matched to a gene: 8.